The T cell receptor (beta chain) under discussion was sequenced for a study of shared clonotypes between healthy human individuals. Repertoires were generated with immunoSEQ multiplex PCR, while TCRdb's copy carries only in-frame clones and drops some. The repertoire holds hundreds of thousands of clones, with 60% to 75% as singletons. The germline V gene encodes CDR1 SGHRS and CDR2 YFSETQ. The V end lost 0 bases, the J end lost 2 bases, and 17 bases lay between the germline ends. The CDR3 length is 17 residues. Specimen: memory CD4+ T cells sorted from blood. Noted subset: CD45RA-negative fraction. This rearrangement joins TRBV5-1 to TRBJ2-5; weak D call: TRBD2 (5 bases). The TCR originated in a woman in her thirties in good health. The CDR3 DNA is TGCGCCAGCAGCTTGGAGGGCAGTTTGCGGGCACAAGAGACCCAGTACTTC. Translation gives CASSLEGSLRAQETQYF.